This T cell receptor (beta chain) was captured in a study of blood T cell repertoires in COVID-19. Study-wide context: From T cells, B-cell-depleted T cells, or PBMCs came the material, which was cDNA or gDNA.

TCRdb's copy holds only in-frame clones and misses some; the assay was immunoSEQ multiplex PCR. The repertoire holds about 130,000 clones, about 86% seen once, with 3.8% in the top ten. The origin of this receptor is a woman aged 45-65 years with acute or convalescent COVID-19. The sequenced sample consisted of peripheral blood.

This CDR3 reads CASRAHGTGGNGYTF. The CDR3 nucleotides are TGTGCCAGCAGGGCCCACGGGACAGGGGGAAATGGCTACACCTTC. The chain recombines TRBV28 with TRBJ1-2, with TRBD1 matching 11 bases. Per the germline V gene, CDR1 is MDHEN and CDR2 is SYDVKM. The CDR3 covers 15 residues. The trim removed 6 bases at V and 6 bases at J, leaving 9 bases unmatched.